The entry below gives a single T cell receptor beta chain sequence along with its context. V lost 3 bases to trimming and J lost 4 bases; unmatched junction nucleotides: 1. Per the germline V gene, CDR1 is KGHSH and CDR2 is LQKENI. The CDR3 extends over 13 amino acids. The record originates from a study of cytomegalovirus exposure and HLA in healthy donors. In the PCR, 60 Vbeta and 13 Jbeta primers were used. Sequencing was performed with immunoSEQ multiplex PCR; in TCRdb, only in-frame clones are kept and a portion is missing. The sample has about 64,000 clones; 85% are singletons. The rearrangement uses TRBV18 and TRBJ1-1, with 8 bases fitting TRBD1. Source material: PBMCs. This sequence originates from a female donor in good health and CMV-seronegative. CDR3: CASSPDRGTEAFF. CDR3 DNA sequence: TGTGCCAGCTCACCCGACAGGGGCACTGAAGCTTTCTTT.